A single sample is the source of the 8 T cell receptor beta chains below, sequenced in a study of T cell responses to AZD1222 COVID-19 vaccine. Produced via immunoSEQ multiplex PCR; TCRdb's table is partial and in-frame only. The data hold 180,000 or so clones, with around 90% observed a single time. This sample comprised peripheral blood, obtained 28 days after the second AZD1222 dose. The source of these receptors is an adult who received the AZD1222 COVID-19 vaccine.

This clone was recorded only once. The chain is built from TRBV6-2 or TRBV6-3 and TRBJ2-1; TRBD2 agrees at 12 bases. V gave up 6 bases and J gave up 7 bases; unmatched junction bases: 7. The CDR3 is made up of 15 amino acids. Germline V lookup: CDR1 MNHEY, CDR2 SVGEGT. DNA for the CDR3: TGTGCCAGCAGCCGACTAGCGGGAGCTGGTAATGAGCAGTTCTTC. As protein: CASSRLAGAGNEQFF.

CDR3 sequence: CASSYGTGGETQYF. For the CDR3, the DNA is TGTGCCAGCAGTTATGGGACAGGGGGAGAGACCCAGTACTTC. The chain has TRBV11-2 and TRBJ2-5, with 11 bases aligning to TRBD1. This CDR3 has 14 amino acids. Germline CDR1 and CDR2: SGHAT and FQNNGV. The V and J ends lost 6 bases and 4 bases, in that order; junction bases with no gene match: 4.

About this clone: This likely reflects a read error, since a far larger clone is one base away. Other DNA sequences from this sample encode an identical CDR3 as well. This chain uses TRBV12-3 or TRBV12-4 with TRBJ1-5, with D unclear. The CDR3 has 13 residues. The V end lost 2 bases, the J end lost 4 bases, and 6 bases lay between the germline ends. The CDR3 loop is CASSLMGNQPQHF. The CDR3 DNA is TGTGCCAGCAGTTTAATGGGGAATCAGCCCCAGCATTTT.

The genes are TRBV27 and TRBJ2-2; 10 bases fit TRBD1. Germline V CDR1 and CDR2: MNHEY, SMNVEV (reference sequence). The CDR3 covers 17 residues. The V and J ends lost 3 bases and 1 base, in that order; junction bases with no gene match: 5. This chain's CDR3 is CASSFPTGGGNTGELFF. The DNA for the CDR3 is TGTGCCAGCAGTTTCCCGACAGGGGGCGGGAACACCGGGGAGCTGTTTTTT.

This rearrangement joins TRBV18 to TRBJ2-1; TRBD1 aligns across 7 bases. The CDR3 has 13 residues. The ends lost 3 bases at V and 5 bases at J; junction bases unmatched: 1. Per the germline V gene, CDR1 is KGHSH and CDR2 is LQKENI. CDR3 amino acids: CASSPDRNNEQFF. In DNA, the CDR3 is TGTGCCAGCTCACCGGACAGGAACAATGAGCAGTTCTTC.

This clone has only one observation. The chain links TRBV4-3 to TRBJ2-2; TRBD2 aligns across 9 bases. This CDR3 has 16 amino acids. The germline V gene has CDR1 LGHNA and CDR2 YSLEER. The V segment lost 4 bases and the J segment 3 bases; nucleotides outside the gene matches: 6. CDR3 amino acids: CASSPRTSEYTGELFF. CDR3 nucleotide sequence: TGCGCCAGCAGCCCACGGACTAGCGAATACACCGGGGAGCTGTTTTTT.

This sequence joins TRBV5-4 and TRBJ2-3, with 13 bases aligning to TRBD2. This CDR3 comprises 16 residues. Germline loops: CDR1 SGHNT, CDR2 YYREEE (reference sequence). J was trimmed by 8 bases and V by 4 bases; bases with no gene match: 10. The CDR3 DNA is TGTGCCAGCAGCGCCGGGACTAGCGGGGTTCAAGTTACGCAGTATTTT. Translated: CASSAGTSGVQVTQYF.

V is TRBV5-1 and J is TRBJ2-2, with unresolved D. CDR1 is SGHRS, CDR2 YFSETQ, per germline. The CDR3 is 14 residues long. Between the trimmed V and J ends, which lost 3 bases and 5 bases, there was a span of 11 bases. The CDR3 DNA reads TGCGCCAGCAGCTGGGGTCTAGGGACCGGGGAGCTGTTTTTT. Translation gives CASSWGLGTGELFF. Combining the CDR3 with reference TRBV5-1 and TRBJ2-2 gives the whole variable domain KAGVTQTPRYLIKTRGQQVTLSCSPISGHRSVSWYQQTPGQGLQFLFEYFSETQRNKGNFPGRFSGRQFSNSRSEMNVSTLELGDSALYLCASSWGLGTGELFFGEGSRLTVL.